The 18 T cell receptor beta chains listed next were all sequenced from one sample in a study of shared clonotypes between healthy human individuals. The naive CD8 population came from CD45RO-negative cells selected for CCR7, without terminally differentiated effector memory CD45RA+ cells. Generated by immunoSEQ multiplex PCR, the TCRdb table keeps only in-frame clones and is missing some. The sample contains around 2,000,000 clones, approximately 94% of which appear only once. The material sequenced was naive CD8+ T cells from PBMCs. These receptors originate from a young man in good health. Some clones in this sample may be carry-over from other donors' samples.

The rearrangement uses TRBV9 and TRBJ1-2; perhaps TRBD1 as D (6 bases). CDR1 and CDR2 (germline): SGDLS, YYNGEE. The CDR3 is made up of 17 amino acids. Trimming shortened V by 0 bases and J by 1 base, and 16 bases separated the two germline ends. The CDR3 sequence is CASSVGQVATDNYGYTF. The CDR3 nucleotides are TGTGCCAGCAGCGTAGGACAGGTAGCGACCGATAACTATGGCTACACCTTC.

The V and J genes are TRBV5-1 and TRBJ2-7, with 7 bases matching TRBD2. Germline V lookup: CDR1 SGHRS, CDR2 YFSETQ. CDR3 length: 16 residues. Losses at the gene ends were 0 bases for V and 3 bases for J; bases not matched to a gene: 9. The CDR3 DNA reads TGCGCCAGCAGCTTGGAAAAAAGCGGGGCTGGCTACGAGCAGTACTTC. It codes for CASSLEKSGAGYEQYF.

V is TRBV27 and J is TRBJ2-1, with a possible D match to TRBD2 (5 bases). Trimming took 7 bases from V and 2 from J, leaving 18 bases between them. Germline V gene data show CDR1 as MNHEY and CDR2 as SMNVEV (reference sequence). CDR3 length equals 16 residues. The CDR3 DNA reads TGTGCCAGCACCCCCCCGGGCGGGCGAGCCTACAATGAGCAGTTCTTC. Translating gives CASTPPGGRAYNEQFF.

Concerning this clone: The same CDR3 is also encoded by other DNA sequences in this sample. The rearrangement uses TRBV28 and TRBJ1-5; tentatively, D is TRBD1 (5 bases). CDR1 and CDR2 (germline): MDHEN, SYDVKM. This CDR3 has 14 amino acids. Trimming removed 5 bases from V and 5 bases from J, with 13 bases in between. The CDR3 DNA reads TGTGCCAGCAGTCCACTGCGGGGGGATCAGCCCCAGCATTTT. As protein: CASSPLRGDQPQHF.

The V and J genes are TRBV27 and TRBJ1-2; 7 bases match TRBD1. Germline V gene sequence: CDR1 MNHEY, CDR2 SMNVEV (reference sequence). CDR3 length equals 16 residues. V lost 5 bases and J lost 2; bases outside the gene matches: 11. CDR3 region: CASSPFVRTGNYGYTF. The CDR3 DNA reads TGTGCCAGCAGTCCCTTTGTCCGGACAGGAAACTATGGCTACACCTTC.

This rearrangement joins TRBV7-8 to TRBJ2-7, with D maybe TRBD2 (6 bases). Trimming shortened V by 2 bases and J by 2 bases, and 10 bases separated the two germline ends. There are 14 residues in the CDR3. From germline, CDR1 is SGHVS and CDR2 FQNEAQ. This CDR3 reads CASSLREAAYEQYF. In DNA form, the CDR3 reads TGTGCCAGCAGCTTAAGGGAGGCGGCCTACGAGCAGTACTTC.

A note on this clone: The same CDR3 can be traced to other DNA sequences in this sample. The CDR3 nucleotides are TGCGCCAGCAGCCAAGACAGGGGGGTGAATCAGCCCCAGCATTTT. It codes for CASSQDRGVNQPQHF. The V call is TRBV4-3, the J call TRBJ1-5, with 7 bases matching TRBD1. The CDR3 loop spans 15 amino acids. The germline V gene has CDR1 LGHNA and CDR2 YSLEER. Unmatched junction bases numbered 3, after V lost 0 bases and J lost 4 bases.

The J gene is TRBJ2-5, the V gene TRBV11-2, with 7 bases identical to TRBD2. Trimming cost V 3 bases and J 4 bases; bases outside gene matches: 8. The CDR3 runs 15 residues. Per germline, CDR1 SGHAT and CDR2 FQNNGV. CDR3 in DNA: TGTGCCAGCAGCTTGGTTAACGGGAGGTTAGAGACCCAGTACTTC. It encodes CASSLVNGRLETQYF. Complete variable domain (other parts from reference TRBV11-2 and TRBJ2-5): EAGVAQSPRYKIIEKRQSVAFWCNPISGHATLYWYQQILGQGPKLLIQFQNNGVVDDSQLPKDRFSAERLKGVDSTLKIQPAKLEDSAVYLCASSLVNGRLETQYFGPGTRLLVL.

V and J are TRBV9 and TRBJ1-1; 7 bases line up with TRBD1. The CDR3 is 15 residues long. Germline trimming cut 3 bases from V and 6 bases from J; bases unmatched to any gene: 11. Germline V gives CDR1 SGDLS, CDR2 YYNGEE. CDR3 sequence reads: CASSGGGGGRAEAFF. CDR3 in DNA: TGTGCCAGCAGCGGGGGCGGAGGGGGCCGCGCTGAAGCTTTCTTT.

This rearrangement joins TRBV14 to TRBJ2-7, with a weak D call TRBD2 (6 bases). V was trimmed by 6 bases and J by 2 bases, leaving 14 bases between them. Germline loops: CDR1 SGHDN, CDR2 FVKESK. This CDR3 is built from 14 residues. CDR3 bases: TGTGCCAGCAGTTATGGACTAATTACCTACGAGCAGTACTTC. This encodes CASSYGLITYEQYF.

About this clone itself: This specimen includes other DNA sequences encoding the same CDR3. V usage is TRBV27 and J usage is TRBJ2-4; the D is unclear. V lost 0 bases and J lost 0, with 3 bases in between. The CDR3 has 14 residues. Germline CDR1 and CDR2: MNHEY and SMNVEV (reference sequence). The CDR3 DNA reads TGTGCCAGCAGTTTATCGGGAGCCAAAAACATTCAGTACTTC. Protein sequence: CASSLSGAKNIQYF.

The rearrangement links TRBV7-9 to TRBJ1-1; D not resolved. There are 13 residues in the CDR3. Trimming pared 7 bases from V and 0 bases from J, leaving 9 bases between. Germline CDR1 and CDR2: SEHNR and FQNEAQ (reference sequence). The CDR3 nucleotides read TGTGCCAGCATGAAGGAAGTGAACACTGAAGCTTTCTTT. Protein: CASMKEVNTEAFF.

The chain carries TRBV28 and TRBJ2-1; tentatively, D is TRBD2 (6 bases). Germline CDR1 is MDHEN and CDR2 is SYDVKM. The CDR3 covers 15 residues. Deletions cut 6 bases from V and 5 bases from J, with 17 bases between. CDR3 coding DNA: TGTGCCAGCAGGAATGTGGATAGCGGCAACAATGAGCAGTTCTTC. It is translated as CASRNVDSGNNEQFF.

The rearrangement uses TRBV9 and TRBJ2-1, with TRBD2 matching over 11 bases. The germline CDR1 and CDR2 sequences are SGDLS and YYNGEE. The CDR3 has 14 residues. Trimming took 1 base from V and 10 from J; bases not matched to a gene: 4. The CDR3 reads CASSVTSGSGEQFF. The CDR3, as DNA: TGTGCCAGCAGCGTAACTAGCGGGAGTGGCGAGCAGTTCTTC.

This chain uses TRBV7-9 with TRBJ1-5, with unresolved D. The CDR3 contains 15 residues. The germline gives CDR1 SEHNR, CDR2 FQNEAQ (reference sequence). V was cut by 5 bases and J by 3 bases, with 14 bases left in between. The CDR3 sequence: CASSHHGQNNQPQHF. The CDR3, as DNA: TGTGCCAGCAGCCACCATGGGCAGAACAATCAGCCCCAGCATTTT.

This rearrangement joins TRBV5-1 to TRBJ2-2; D could derive from TRBD1 or TRBD2 (6 bases each). The germline V gene has CDR1 SGHRS and CDR2 YFSETQ. Trimming took 7 bases from V and 2 from J, leaving 15 bases between them. This CDR3 region has 15 residues. CDR3 nucleotide sequence: TGCGCCAGCCGCCCGCCGGGGGCCAACACCGGGGAGCTGTTTTTT. Its translation: CASRPPGANTGELFF.

Regarding this clone: Other DNA sequences in this specimen translate into the identical CDR3. The chain has TRBV9 and TRBJ1-1; D may be TRBD1 (5 bases). The length of the CDR3 is 14 residues. The ends were cut back, 0 bases at V and 4 bases at J, with 10 bases in the middle. Germline V gene lookup returns CDR1 SGDLS and CDR2 YYNGEE. Here the CDR3 DNA reads TGTGCCAGCAGCGTAGCTCGTGGGGGCACTGAAGCTTTCTTT. Residues: CASSVARGGTEAFF.

This chain connects TRBV4-1 to TRBJ2-1; 8 bases align to TRBD2. Germline lookup yields CDR1 MGHRA and CDR2 YSYEKL. The CDR3 is made up of 16 amino acids. The trim removed 2 bases at V and 3 bases at J, leaving 6 bases unmatched. The CDR3 loop is CASSQQRLASYNEQFF. The DNA of the CDR3 is TGCGCCAGCAGCCAACAGAGACTAGCGAGCTACAATGAGCAGTTCTTC.